This T cell receptor (beta chain) was identified during a study of cytomegalovirus exposure and HLA in healthy donors. PCR primers comprised 60 Vbeta and 13 Jbeta primers. Libraries were prepared by immunoSEQ multiplex PCR; TCRdb keeps only in-frame clonotypes and omits some of them. Found here are about 160,000 clones, roughly four fifths of them singletons; the top ten hold about 0.98%. The germline V gene encodes CDR1 KGHSH and CDR2 LQKENI. The germline V and J ends were trimmed by 3 bases and 7 bases, with 25 bases remaining between them. The CDR3 totals 18 residues. The chain recombines TRBV18 with TRBJ2-1; maybe TRBD1 (7 bases). This receptor was identified in a girl aged 2 to 10 in good health and CMV-seropositive. Material for sequencing was PBMCs. CDR3 DNA: TGTGCCAGCTCACCGCGGGACAGCGCCGACCTCCCCCCGAATGAGCAGTTCTTC. Protein sequence: CASSPRDSADLPPNEQFF.